The 3 T cell receptor beta chains listed next were all sequenced from one sample in a study of brain T cells in children with intractable seizures. Assay: immunoSEQ multiplex PCR; the TCRdb copy retains only in-frame clones and omits some. The sample contains about 350,000 clones, approximately 93% of which appear only once. The time point denotes: blood from clinic visit 5 months post-surgery; TSC patient then seizure free. Sequencing was performed on peripheral blood, taken around 5 months after surgery. The receptors were sampled from a boy younger than two with tuberous sclerosis and intractable seizures.

V gene TRBV29-1 combines with J gene TRBJ1-1; tentative D call: TRBD1 (5 bases). The CDR3 extends over 15 amino acids. V lost 0 bases, J lost 3 bases, and 14 bases lay in between. Germline CDR1 and CDR2: SQVTM and ANQGSEA. CDR3 region: CSVEDGSREDTEAFF. The CDR3 bases are TGCAGCGTTGAAGATGGGAGCAGGGAAGACACTGAAGCTTTCTTT.

This chain connects TRBV13 to TRBJ2-7; 10 nucleotides line up with TRBD2. Trimming cost V 5 bases and J 1 base; bases outside gene matches: 5. The CDR3 is made up of 15 amino acids. CDR1 is PRHDT and CDR2 is FYEKMQ in the germline V gene (reference sequence). The CDR3 nucleotides are TGTGCCAGCAGCCCCTGGACTAGCGGTTCCTACGAGCAGTACTTC. Its translation is CASSPWTSGSYEQYF.

V usage is TRBV4-1 and J usage is TRBJ1-6, with 7 bases that match TRBD1. The V segment lost 4 bases and the J segment 7 bases; nucleotides outside the gene matches: 13. The germline V gene has CDR1 MGHRA and CDR2 YSYEKL. This CDR3 has 17 residues. DNA of the CDR3: TGCGCCAGCAGCCCGTTGGGACAGAAAAGGGAAAATTCACCCCTCCACTTT. As protein: CASSPLGQKRENSPLHF.